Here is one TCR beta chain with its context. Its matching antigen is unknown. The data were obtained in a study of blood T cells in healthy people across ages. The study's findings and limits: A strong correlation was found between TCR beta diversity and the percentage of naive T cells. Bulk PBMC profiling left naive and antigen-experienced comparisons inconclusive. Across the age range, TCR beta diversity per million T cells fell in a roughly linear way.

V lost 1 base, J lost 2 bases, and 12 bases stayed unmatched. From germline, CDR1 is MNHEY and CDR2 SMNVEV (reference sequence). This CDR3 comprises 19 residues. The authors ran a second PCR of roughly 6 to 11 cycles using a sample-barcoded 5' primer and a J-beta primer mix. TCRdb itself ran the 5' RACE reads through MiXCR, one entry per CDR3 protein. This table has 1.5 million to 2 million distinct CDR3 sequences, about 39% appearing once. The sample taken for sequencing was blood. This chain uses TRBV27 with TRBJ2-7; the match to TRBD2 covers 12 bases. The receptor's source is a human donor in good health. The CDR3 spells CASSLYGLAGNVPTYEQYF. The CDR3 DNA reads TGTGCCAGCAGTTTATATGGACTAGCGGGGAATGTTCCCACCTACGAGCAGTACTTC.